The T cell receptor (beta chain) described here comes from a study of tumor-infiltrating lymphocytes in primary liver carcinoma. Across the whole study: All lesions had stage T1-T3 N0M0 and about 4.2 to 10 cm widths. General study findings and limits: Blood trailed tumors significantly in top-250-clone fraction (p = 0.039). Tumor-adjacent and tumor-blood pairs shared a smaller degree of overlap than tumor region pairs.

On this clonotype itself: Its antigen is still unknown. The junction does not match germline at one end; this may be a read error.

With a constant-region primer, TCR beta cDNA was made from 450 to 500 ng of total RNA. Researchers made the TCR beta libraries by running three nested multiplex PCR rounds with slightly modified ARM-PCR. With TRBV1-TRBV30 forward primers and a C-beta reverse primer, the first two PCR rounds were run for roughly 10 cycles each. Each CDR3 protein gets one entry after TCRdb re-called the multiplex PCR reads with MiXCR. The data show about 320,000 distinct CDR3 sequences, with around three fifths seen just once and approximately 9% held by the top ten. Extraction also yielded germline DNA, while blood RNA was obtained from unsorted whole blood. Germline V CDR1 and CDR2: SEHNR, FQNEAQ (reference sequence). This CDR3 region has 13 residues.

Sample: peripheral blood. This chain joins TRBV7-9 and TRBJ2-7; 7 bases line up with TRBD1. The sequence came from a man aged 35 to 55 with primary liver carcinoma and hepatitis B virus infection. CDR3 nucleotide sequence: TGTGCTAGCAGCGCCTCGACAGGGTCCGAGCAGTACTTC. This codes for CASSASTGSEQYF.